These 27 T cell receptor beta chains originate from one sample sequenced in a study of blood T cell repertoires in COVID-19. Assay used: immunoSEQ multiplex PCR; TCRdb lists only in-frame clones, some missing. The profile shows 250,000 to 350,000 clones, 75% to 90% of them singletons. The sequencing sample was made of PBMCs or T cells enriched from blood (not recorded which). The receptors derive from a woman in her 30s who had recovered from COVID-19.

The CDR3 loop is CASSPQGGWSYGYTF. The CDR3 DNA is TGTGCCAGCAGCCCTCAAGGGGGTTGGAGCTATGGCTACACCTTC. This chain links TRBV7-3 with TRBJ1-2; tentative D call: TRBD1 (6 bases). V lost 5 bases to trimming and J lost 4 bases, with 17 bases between them. Per the germline V gene, CDR1 is SGHTA and CDR2 is FQGTGA. The CDR3 is made up of 15 amino acids.

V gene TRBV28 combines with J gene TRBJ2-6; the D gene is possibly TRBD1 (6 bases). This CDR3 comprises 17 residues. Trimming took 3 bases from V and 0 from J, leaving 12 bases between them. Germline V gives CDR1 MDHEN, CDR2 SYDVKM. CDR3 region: CASSFYRVDSGANVLTF. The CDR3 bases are TGTGCCAGCAGTTTTTACAGGGTAGACTCTGGGGCCAACGTCCTGACTTTC.

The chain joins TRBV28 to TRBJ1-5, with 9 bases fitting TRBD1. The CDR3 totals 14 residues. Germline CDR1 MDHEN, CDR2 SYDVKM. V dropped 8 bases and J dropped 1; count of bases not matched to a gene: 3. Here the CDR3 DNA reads TGTGCCAGCGGGGACAGGGTGAGCAATCAGCCCCAGCATTTT. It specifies CASGDRVSNQPQHF. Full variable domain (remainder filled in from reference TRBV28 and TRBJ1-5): DVKVTQSSRYLVKRTGEKVFLECVQDMDHENMFWYRQDPGLGLRLIYFSYDVKMKEKGDIPEGYSVSREKKERFSLILESASTNQTSMYLCASGDRVSNQPQHFGDGTRLSIL.

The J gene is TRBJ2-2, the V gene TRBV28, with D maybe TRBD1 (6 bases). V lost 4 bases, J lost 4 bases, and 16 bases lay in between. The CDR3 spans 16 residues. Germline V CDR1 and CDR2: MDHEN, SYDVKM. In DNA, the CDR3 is TGTGCCAGCAGTTCCCAGGGGCCGGATATCACCGGGGAGCTGTTTTTT. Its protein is CASSSQGPDITGELFF.

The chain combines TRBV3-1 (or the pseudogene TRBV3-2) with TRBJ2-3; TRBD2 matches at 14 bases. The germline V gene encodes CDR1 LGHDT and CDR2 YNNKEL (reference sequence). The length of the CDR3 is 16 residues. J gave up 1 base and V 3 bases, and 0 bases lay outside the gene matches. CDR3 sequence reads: CASSQTSGRGTDTQYF. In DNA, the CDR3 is TGTGCCAGCAGCCAGACTAGCGGGAGGGGCACAGATACGCAGTATTTT.

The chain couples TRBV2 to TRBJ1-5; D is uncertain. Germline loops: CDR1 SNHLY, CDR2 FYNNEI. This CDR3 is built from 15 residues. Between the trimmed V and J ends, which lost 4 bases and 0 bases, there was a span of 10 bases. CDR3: CASSATLYSNQPQHF. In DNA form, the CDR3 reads TGTGCCAGCAGTGCGACATTGTATAGCAATCAGCCCCAGCATTTT.

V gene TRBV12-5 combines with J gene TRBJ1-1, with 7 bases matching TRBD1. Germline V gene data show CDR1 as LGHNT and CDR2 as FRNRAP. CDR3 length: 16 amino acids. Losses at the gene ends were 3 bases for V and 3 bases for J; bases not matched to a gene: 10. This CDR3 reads CASGFFPGQSDTEAFF. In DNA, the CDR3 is TGTGCTAGTGGTTTTTTTCCGGGACAGTCGGACACTGAAGCTTTCTTT. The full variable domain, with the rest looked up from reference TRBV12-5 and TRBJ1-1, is DARVTQTPRHKVTEMGQEVTMRCQPILGHNTVFWYRQTMMQGLELLAYFRNRAPLDDSGMPKDRFSAEMPDATLATLKIQPSEPRDSAVYFCASGFFPGQSDTEAFFGQGTRLTVV.

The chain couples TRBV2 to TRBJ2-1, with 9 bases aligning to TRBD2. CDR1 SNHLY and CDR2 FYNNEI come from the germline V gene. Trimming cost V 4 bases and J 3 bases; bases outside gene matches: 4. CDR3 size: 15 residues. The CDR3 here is CASSVTSGLYNEQFF. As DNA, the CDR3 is TGTGCCAGCAGTGTGACTAGCGGACTCTACAATGAGCAGTTCTTC. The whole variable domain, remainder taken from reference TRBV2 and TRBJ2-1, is EPEVTQTPSHQVTQMGQEVILRCVPISNHLYFYWYRQILGQKVEFLVSFYNNEISEKSEIFDDQFSVERPDGSNFTLKIRSTKLEDSAMYFCASSVTSGLYNEQFFGPGTRLTVL.

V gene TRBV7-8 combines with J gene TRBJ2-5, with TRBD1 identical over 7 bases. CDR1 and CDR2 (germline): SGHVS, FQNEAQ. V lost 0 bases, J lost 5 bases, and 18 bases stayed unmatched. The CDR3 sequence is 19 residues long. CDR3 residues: CASSLAPPFAGGLPETQYF. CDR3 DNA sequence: TGTGCCAGCAGCTTAGCTCCCCCTTTTGCAGGGGGTTTACCGGAGACCCAGTACTTC.

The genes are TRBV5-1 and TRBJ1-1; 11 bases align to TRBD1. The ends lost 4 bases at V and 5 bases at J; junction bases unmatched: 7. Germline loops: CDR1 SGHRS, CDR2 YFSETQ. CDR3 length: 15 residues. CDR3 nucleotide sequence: TGCGCCAGCAGCAGAGGACAGGGGGCCCGGACTGAAGCTTTCTTT. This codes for CASSRGQGARTEAFF.

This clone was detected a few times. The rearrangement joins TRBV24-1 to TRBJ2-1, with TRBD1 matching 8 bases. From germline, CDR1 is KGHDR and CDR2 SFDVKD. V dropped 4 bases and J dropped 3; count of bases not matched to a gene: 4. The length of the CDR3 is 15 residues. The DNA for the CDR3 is TGTGCCACCAGTGACCTGGACAGGGACTACAATGAGCAGTTCTTC. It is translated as CATSDLDRDYNEQFF.

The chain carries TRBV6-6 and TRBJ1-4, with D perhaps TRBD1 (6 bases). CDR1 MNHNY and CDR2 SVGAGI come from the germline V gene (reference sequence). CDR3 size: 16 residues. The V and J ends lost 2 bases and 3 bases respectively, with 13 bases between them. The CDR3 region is CASSYRWGQSNEKLFF. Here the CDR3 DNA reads TGTGCCAGCAGTTACCGCTGGGGGCAGTCTAATGAAAAACTGTTTTTT.

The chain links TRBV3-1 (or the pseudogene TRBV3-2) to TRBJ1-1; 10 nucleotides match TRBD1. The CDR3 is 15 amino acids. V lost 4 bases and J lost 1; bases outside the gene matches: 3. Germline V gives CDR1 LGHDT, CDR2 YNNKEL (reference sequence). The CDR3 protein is CASSPRTGGNTEAFF. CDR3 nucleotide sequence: TGTGCCAGCAGCCCCAGGACAGGGGGGAACACTGAAGCTTTCTTT.

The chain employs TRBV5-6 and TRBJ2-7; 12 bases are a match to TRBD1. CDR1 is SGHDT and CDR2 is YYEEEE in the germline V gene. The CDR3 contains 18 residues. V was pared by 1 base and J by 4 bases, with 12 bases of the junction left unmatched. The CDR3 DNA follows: TGTGCCAGCAGCTTGCCCCCGGGACAGGGGGCGCCTCCTTACGAGCAGTACTTC. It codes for CASSLPPGQGAPPYEQYF.

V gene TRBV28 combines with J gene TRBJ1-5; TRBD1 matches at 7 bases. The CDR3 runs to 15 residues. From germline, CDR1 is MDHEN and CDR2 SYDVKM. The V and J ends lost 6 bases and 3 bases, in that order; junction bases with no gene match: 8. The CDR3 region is CASSQTGVANQPQHF. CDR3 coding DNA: TGTGCCAGCAGCCAAACAGGGGTCGCCAATCAGCCCCAGCATTTT.

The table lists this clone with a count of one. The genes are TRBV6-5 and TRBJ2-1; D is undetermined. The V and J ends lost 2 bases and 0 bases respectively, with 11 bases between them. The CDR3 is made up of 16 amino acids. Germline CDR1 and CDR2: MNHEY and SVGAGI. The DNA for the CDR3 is TGTGCCAGCAGTTACACTATCCCAGCCTCCTACAATGAGCAGTTCTTC. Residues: CASSYTIPASYNEQFF.

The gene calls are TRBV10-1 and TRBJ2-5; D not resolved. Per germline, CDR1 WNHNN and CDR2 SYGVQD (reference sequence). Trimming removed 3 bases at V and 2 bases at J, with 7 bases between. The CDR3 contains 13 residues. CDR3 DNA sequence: TGCGCCAGCAGTGATGGGCAGCAAGAGACCCAGTACTTC. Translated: CASSDGQQETQYF.

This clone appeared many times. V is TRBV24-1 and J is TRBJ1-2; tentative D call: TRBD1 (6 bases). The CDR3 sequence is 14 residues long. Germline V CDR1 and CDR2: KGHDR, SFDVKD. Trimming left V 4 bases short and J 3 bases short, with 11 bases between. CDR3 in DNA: TGTGCCACCAGTGACCCTACAGGGTACTATGGCTACACCTTC. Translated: CATSDPTGYYGYTF.

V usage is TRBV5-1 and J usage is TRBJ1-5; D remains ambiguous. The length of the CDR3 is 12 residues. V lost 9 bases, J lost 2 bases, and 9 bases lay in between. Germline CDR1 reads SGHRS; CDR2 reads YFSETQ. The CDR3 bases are TGCGCCAACCCCCGGTGCAATCAGCCCCAGCATTTT. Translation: CANPRCNQPQHF.

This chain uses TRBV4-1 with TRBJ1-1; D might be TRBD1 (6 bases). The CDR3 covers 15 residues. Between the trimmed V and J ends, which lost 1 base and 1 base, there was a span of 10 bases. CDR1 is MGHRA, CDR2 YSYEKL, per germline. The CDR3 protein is CASSQGEGGNTEAFF. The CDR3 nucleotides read TGCGCCAGCAGCCAAGGGGAGGGGGGGAACACTGAAGCTTTCTTT.

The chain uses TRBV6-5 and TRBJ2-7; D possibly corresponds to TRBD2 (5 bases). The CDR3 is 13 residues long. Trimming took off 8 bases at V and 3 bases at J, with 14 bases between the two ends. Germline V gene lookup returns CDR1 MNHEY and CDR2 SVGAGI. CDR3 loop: CASSVVGDYEQYF. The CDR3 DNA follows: TGTGCCAGCTCAGTGGTCGGGGACTACGAGCAGTACTTC.

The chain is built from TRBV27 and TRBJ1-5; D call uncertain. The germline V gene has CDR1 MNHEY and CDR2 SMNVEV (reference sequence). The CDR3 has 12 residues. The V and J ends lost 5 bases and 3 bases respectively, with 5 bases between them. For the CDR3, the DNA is TGTGCCAGCAGTAGCAACAATCAGCCCCAGCATTTT. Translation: CASSSNNQPQHF.

For the CDR3, the DNA is TGTGCCAGCCGACCGGGACAGGGTAAATTAAACACCATATATTTT. Translation: CASRPGQGKLNTIYF. The rearrangement joins TRBV2 to TRBJ1-3; 9 nucleotides align to TRBD1. The ends lost 8 bases at V and 6 bases at J; junction bases unmatched: 11. Germline V gene data show CDR1 as SNHLY and CDR2 as FYNNEI. The CDR3 runs 15 residues.

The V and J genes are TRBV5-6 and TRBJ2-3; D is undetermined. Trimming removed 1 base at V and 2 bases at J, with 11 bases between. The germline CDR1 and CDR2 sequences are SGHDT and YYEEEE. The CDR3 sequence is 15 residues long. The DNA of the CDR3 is TGTGCCAGCAGCTTGAGCTGGGCACACACAGATACGCAGTATTTT. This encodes CASSLSWAHTDTQYF. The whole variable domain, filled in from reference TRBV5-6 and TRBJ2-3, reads DAGVTQSPTHLIKTRGQQVTLRCSPKSGHDTVSWYQQALGQGPQFIFQYYEEEERQRGNFPDRFSGHQFPNYSSELNVNALLLGDSALYLCASSLSWAHTDTQYFGPGTRLTVL.

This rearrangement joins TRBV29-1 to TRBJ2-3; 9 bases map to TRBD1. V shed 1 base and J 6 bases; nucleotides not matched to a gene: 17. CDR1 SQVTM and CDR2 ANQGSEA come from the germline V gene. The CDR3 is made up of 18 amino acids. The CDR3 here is CSVEVLITGTGLGDTQYF. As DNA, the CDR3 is TGCAGCGTTGAAGTCCTGATTACCGGGACAGGGCTCGGGGATACGCAGTATTTT.

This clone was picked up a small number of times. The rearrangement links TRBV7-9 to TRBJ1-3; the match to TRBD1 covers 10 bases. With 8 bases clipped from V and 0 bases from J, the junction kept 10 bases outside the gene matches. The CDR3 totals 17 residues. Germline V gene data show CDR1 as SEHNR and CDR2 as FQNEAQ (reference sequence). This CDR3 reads CASERQGARLSGNTIYF. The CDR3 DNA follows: TGTGCCAGCGAAAGACAGGGGGCAAGGCTCTCTGGAAACACCATATATTTT.

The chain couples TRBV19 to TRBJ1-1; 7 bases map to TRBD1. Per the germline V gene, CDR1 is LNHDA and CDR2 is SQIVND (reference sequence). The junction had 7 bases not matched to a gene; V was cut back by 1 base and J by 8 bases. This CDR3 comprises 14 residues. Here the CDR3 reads CASSIGQGYGEAFF. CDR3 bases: TGTGCCAGTAGTATAGGACAGGGTTACGGGGAAGCTTTCTTT.